This T cell receptor beta chain was identified in a study of T cell repertoires in cytomegalovirus infection (dated by TCRdb to about 2019). Notes on the research overall: Alongside well-studied HLA-B-restricted epitopes, the peptide stimulations were aimed at recently identified HLA-C-restricted CMV epitopes, whose presentation resists viral immunomodulation. The HLA type of each donor mattered for the analysis, because public TCR beta signatures pointed to carriage of CMV infection along with the matching HLA type. Results and caveats for the whole study, not just this receptor: In the ex vivo response, HLA-C-restricted CMV-specific TCR beta clonotypes were dominant, and in two of eight donors the single most frequent clonotype came from this HLA-C-restricted group. In both this cohort and an independent cohort of more than 350 donors, the cumulative frequency of public TCR beta family members distinguished carriers of CMV infection plus the relevant HLA type.

V loses 4 bases of germline sequence and J loses 0 bases, and the interval between the two ends is 11 bases. CDR1 is given as SGHDT and CDR2 as YYEEEE, both from the germline V gene. From cysteine to phenylalanine, the CDR3 is 15 amino acids long. This entry keeps only the CDR3 DNA: 45 bases, framed from base 1. Turning to this clonotype: The antigen it binds to is not known. Base qualities are not provided; no much larger clone lies one nucleotide away.

The run used an Illumina HiSeq 1500. TCRdb cleaned the public reads at Q25 with fastp, built clones with MiXCR and kept in-frame beta chains. Entries are consolidated by CDR3 protein sequence, retaining the most common genes and DNA. This sample holds about 83,000 distinct CDR3 sequences; 25% to 30% were observed only once. Jointly, the top ten make up approximately 75% of the sample. The meaning of the sample's treatment or condition label: in vitro stimulation with specific CMV peptide epitopes to enrich CMV-specific T cells. The sample consisted of CD8+ T cells from cultured PBMCs, taken from culture after CMV antigen stimulation. The clonotype comes from a human donor in good health (CMV status not recorded). Some clones in this sample may be carry-over from other donors' samples. The sequence is built from TRBV5-6 and TRBJ1-5; the D gene identity is not certain. The bases read TGTGCCAGCAGCCGGTGGAGTTATAGCAATCAGCCCCAGCATTTT. Its coded protein is CASSRWSYSNQPQHF.